Listed below are T cell receptor beta chains from one sample, sequenced in a study of OX40 agonist ivuxolimab in advanced cancers. Produced via immunoSEQ multiplex PCR; TCRdb's table is partial and in-frame only. The data show approximately 15,000 clones, with approximately 60% seen just once and 7% to 9% held by the top ten. The sequencing here drew on CD4+ or CD8+ T cells sorted from blood, taken in a trial of the OX40 agonist ivuxolimab. These receptors were obtained from an adult with an advanced solid tumor such as melanoma, head and neck, liver or kidney cancer. Both conserved end residues are part of each CDR3.

CDR3aa: CASSHLPAGTANTGELFF
j_gene: TRBJ2-2
len: 18
v_gene: TRBV10-2

CDR3aa: CASRGQGTGNQPQHF
j_gene: TRBJ1-5
len: 15
v_gene: TRBV6-5

CDR3aa: CASSWGASGVENEQFF
j_gene: TRBJ2-1
len: 16
v_gene: TRBV5-4

CDR3aa: CASSLLGYYGYTF
j_gene: TRBJ1-2
len: 13
v_gene: TRBV28

CDR3aa: CASSQYFNEQFF
j_gene: TRBJ2-1
len: 12
v_gene: TRBV19

CDR3aa: CASSKDIQGDEQYF
j_gene: TRBJ2-7
len: 14
v_gene: TRBV21-1

CDR3aa: CASALGGTDEQYF
j_gene: TRBJ2-7
len: 13
v_gene: TRBV10-1

CDR3aa: CASSITAEGPYEQYF
j_gene: TRBJ2-7
len: 15
v_gene: TRBV5-1

CDR3aa: CASSARQYGYTF
j_gene: TRBJ1-2
len: 12
v_gene: TRBV6-5

CDR3aa: CASSKTAYNEQFF
j_gene: TRBJ2-1
len: 13
v_gene: TRBV27

CDR3aa: CAISGLSLAGGLNTDTQYF
j_gene: TRBJ2-3
len: 19
v_gene: TRBV10-3

CDR3aa: CASGGGTYEQYF
j_gene: TRBJ2-7
len: 12
v_gene: TRBV9

CDR3aa: CASSITVFANSPLHF
j_gene: TRBJ1-6
len: 15
v_gene: TRBV4-1

CDR3aa: CASSVKGANTGELFF
j_gene: TRBJ2-2
len: 15
v_gene: TRBV9

CDR3aa: CASGLVTGPTEAFF
j_gene: TRBJ1-1
len: 14
v_gene: TRBV12-5

CDR3aa: CASSVEGGGAYEQYF
j_gene: TRBJ2-7
len: 15
v_gene: TRBV9

CDR3aa: CASSFRGLAYNEQFF
j_gene: TRBJ2-1
len: 15
v_gene: TRBV27

CDR3aa: CASSQDGVYGYTF
j_gene: TRBJ1-2
len: 13
v_gene: TRBV4-3

CDR3aa: CASTDRVGEQYF
j_gene: TRBJ2-7
len: 12
v_gene: TRBV19

CDR3aa: CASSSGQSSTDTQYF
j_gene: TRBJ2-3
len: 15
v_gene: TRBV5-5

CDR3aa: CASSRSPSGGTGELFF
j_gene: TRBJ2-2
len: 16
v_gene: TRBV2

CDR3aa: CASSLWGGSSYNEQFF
j_gene: TRBJ2-1
len: 16
v_gene: TRBV7-8

CDR3aa: CASSELSPLHF
j_gene: TRBJ1-6
len: 11
v_gene: TRBV6-1

CDR3aa: CAWSRTGGGTGELFF
j_gene: TRBJ2-2
len: 15
v_gene: TRBV30

CDR3aa: CASSLGTGSGNTIYF
j_gene: TRBJ1-3
len: 15
v_gene: TRBV5-5

CDR3aa: CASSVASIGAGELFF
j_gene: TRBJ2-2
len: 15
v_gene: TRBV9

CDR3aa: CASSLFAGGHNEQFF
j_gene: TRBJ2-1
len: 15
v_gene: TRBV19

CDR3aa: CASSQEGQGSDGYTF
j_gene: TRBJ1-2
len: 15
v_gene: TRBV5-4

CDR3aa: CASSFYRANNSPLHF
j_gene: TRBJ1-6
len: 15
v_gene: TRBV27

CDR3aa: CASNQQGDLYGYTF
j_gene: TRBJ1-2
len: 14
v_gene: TRBV5-5

CDR3aa: CASSVGVGTSDLGNEQFF
j_gene: TRBJ2-1
len: 18
v_gene: TRBV9

CDR3aa: CASSVASYGELFF
j_gene: TRBJ2-2
len: 13
v_gene: TRBV25-1

CDR3aa: CASSQAPSGTDTQYF
j_gene: TRBJ2-3
len: 15
v_gene: TRBV4-1

CDR3aa: CASSGGGTGEQYF
j_gene: TRBJ2-7
len: 13
v_gene: TRBV9

CDR3aa: CASSPSRDIYGYTF
j_gene: TRBJ1-2
len: 14
v_gene: TRBV18

CDR3aa: CASSAGHSSYNEQFF
j_gene: TRBJ2-1
len: 15
v_gene: TRBV5-1

CDR3aa: CASSRPGGRETQYF
j_gene: TRBJ2-5
len: 14
v_gene: TRBV11-3

CDR3aa: CASSLGLSGIYEQYF
j_gene: TRBJ2-7
len: 15
v_gene: TRBV5-1

CDR3aa: CASSQTSGTGYTDTQYF
j_gene: TRBJ2-3
len: 17
v_gene: TRBV4-1

CDR3aa: CASSYGQNNSPLHF
j_gene: TRBJ1-6
len: 14
v_gene: TRBV6-5

CDR3aa: CASSWGAGLPYEQYF
j_gene: TRBJ2-7
len: 15
v_gene: TRBV5-8

CDR3aa: CATGADPYGYTF
j_gene: TRBJ1-2
len: 12
v_gene: TRBV7-9

CDR3aa: CASSLTGSNEQFF
j_gene: TRBJ2-1
len: 13
v_gene: TRBV5-1

CDR3aa: CASSLGGVGNQPQHF
j_gene: TRBJ1-5
len: 15
v_gene: TRBV5-6

CDR3aa: CASSLRVNQPQHF
j_gene: TRBJ1-5
len: 13
v_gene: TRBV13

CDR3aa: CASSQDRFQGTNTF
j_gene: TRBJ1-2
len: 14
v_gene: TRBV4-3

CDR3aa: CASTPWGQTDGYTF
j_gene: TRBJ1-2
len: 14
v_gene: TRBV6-6

CDR3aa: CASSSYGPYNEQFF
j_gene: TRBJ2-1
len: 14
v_gene: TRBV28